Shown below are 21 T cell receptor beta chains from a single sample sequenced in a study of blood T cell repertoires in COVID-19. Data came from immunoSEQ multiplex PCR; TCRdb stores just in-frame clones and leaves some out. The sample yields about 350,000 clones, about 93% seen once. The sample taken for sequencing was peripheral blood. These receptors were collected from a woman between 18 and 29 years old who had recovered from COVID-19.

The CDR3 region has the DNA TGTGCCAGCAGCACTTATCCCAAAAACATTCAGTACTTC. Translated, it gives CASSTYPKNIQYF. The chain is built from TRBV11-3 and TRBJ2-4, with unresolved D. Germline CDR1 and CDR2: SGHNT and YENEEA. The CDR3 covers 13 residues. Trimming stripped 5 bases from V and 2 bases from J, with 7 bases between.

This clone has a single count. J is TRBJ2-3 and V is TRBV6-1, with D unclear. The CDR3 contains 16 residues. Germline V gives CDR1 MNHNS, CDR2 SASEGT. Trimming took off 4 bases at V and 2 bases at J, with 16 bases between the two ends. CDR3 nucleotide sequence: TGTGCCAGCAGTGGTATAGGTGGCGGAGCCACAGATACGCAGTATTTT. This codes for CASSGIGGGATDTQYF.

The V and J genes are TRBV18 and TRBJ1-4; 7 nucleotides match TRBD1. Germline V lookup: CDR1 KGHSH, CDR2 LQKENI. V shed 6 bases, J shed 0 bases, and the junction held 16 bases outside the gene matches. The CDR3 runs 19 residues. The CDR3 spells CASSRTRSGQNATNEKLFF. The CDR3 DNA follows: TGTGCCAGCTCCCGGACCAGATCGGGACAGAATGCAACTAATGAAAAACTGTTTTTT.

The chain combines TRBV6-5 with TRBJ1-5; perhaps TRBD1 as D (5 bases). This CDR3 is 15 amino acids long. V was cut by 6 bases and J by 5 bases, with 17 bases left in between. Germline values: CDR1 MNHEY, CDR2 SVGAGI. CDR3 residues: CASSPEGQGDQPQHF. The DNA of the CDR3 is TGTGCCAGCAGCCCCGAAGGGCAAGGGGATCAGCCCCAGCATTTT.

V usage is TRBV10-3 and J usage is TRBJ2-1, with TRBD2 matching 12 bases. CDR3 length: 19 residues. Germline V gene data show CDR1 as ENHRY and CDR2 as SYGVKD. The junction had 10 bases not matched to a gene; V was cut back by 3 bases and J by 1 base. The CDR3 region has the DNA TGTGCCATCAGTGATAGTGAGACTAGCGGGAGATGGTCCTACAATGAGCAGTTCTTC. It codes for CAISDSETSGRWSYNEQFF.

This chain links TRBV20-1 with TRBJ1-5; possibly TRBD1 for D (6 bases). Germline CDR1 is DFQATT and CDR2 is SNEGSKA (reference sequence). There are 10 residues in the CDR3. The V end was cut by 5 bases, the J end by 12 bases, with 11 bases between. The CDR3 DNA follows: TGCAGTGCTGAGGGGGGGGACCAGCATTTT. This sequence encodes CSAEGGDQHF.

The chain employs TRBV9 and TRBJ1-1; D perhaps matches TRBD1 (5 bases). The CDR3 is made up of 14 amino acids. V lost 0 bases to trimming and J lost 3 bases, with 9 bases between them. Germline CDR1 SGDLS, CDR2 YYNGEE. This chain's CDR3 is CASSVDGHYTEAFF. CDR3 in DNA: TGTGCCAGCAGCGTAGACGGACATTACACTGAAGCTTTCTTT.

The chain recombines TRBV6-2 or TRBV6-3 with TRBJ1-5; the match to TRBD1 covers 8 bases. CDR1 MNHEY and CDR2 SVGEGT come from the germline V gene. Trimming removed 0 bases from V and 9 bases from J; junction bases left unmatched: 7. The CDR3 sequence is 15 residues long. The CDR3 nucleotides are TGTGCCAGCAGTTACTCGATCAGGGGGCGGTTGCCCCAGCATTTT. Protein: CASSYSIRGRLPQHF.

This clone has just one count. V and J are TRBV18 and TRBJ1-1; TRBD1 might be the D (6 bases). Germline CDR1 KGHSH, CDR2 LQKENI. CDR3 length: 14 amino acids. V gave up 0 bases and J gave up 4 bases, with 9 bases separating them. CDR3 nucleotide sequence: TGTGCCAGCTCACCACCCCTCAGGGGCACTGAAGCTTTCTTT. This gives the protein CASSPPLRGTEAFF.

The V gene is TRBV7-8, the J gene TRBJ1-1, with 9 bases lining up with TRBD1. CDR1 is SGHVS, CDR2 FQNEAQ, per germline. The CDR3 extends over 15 amino acids. V shed 5 bases and J 1 base; nucleotides not matched to a gene: 5. The CDR3 is CASSTWDRANTEAFF. DNA of the CDR3: TGTGCCAGCAGCACCTGGGACAGGGCGAACACTGAAGCTTTCTTT.

The chain couples TRBV10-3 to TRBJ2-1; TRBD2 is a possible D gene (5 bases). V shed 0 bases and J shed 2 bases, with 14 bases lying between them. The CDR3 has 17 residues. Germline CDR1 and CDR2: ENHRY and SYGVKD. The CDR3 DNA is TGTGCCATCAGTGAGTCTGGGGTAGCGTCCCCCTACAATGAGCAGTTCTTC. It specifies CAISESGVASPYNEQFF.

The chain combines TRBV15 with TRBJ2-5, with TRBD1 matching 8 bases. The CDR3 covers 15 residues. Germline CDR1 reads LNHNV; CDR2 reads YYDKDF (reference sequence). Trimming took 5 bases from V and 8 from J; bases not matched to a gene: 13. The DNA of the CDR3 is TGTGCCACCAGCCGGACAGGGATCCTGAGGGGAACCCAGTACTTC. Its translation: CATSRTGILRGTQYF.

The chain couples TRBV6-2 or TRBV6-3 to TRBJ2-5, with TRBD2 identical over 7 bases. V shed 4 bases, J shed 7 bases, and the junction held 9 bases outside the gene matches. The CDR3 loop spans 14 amino acids. In germline, CDR1 is MNHEY, CDR2 SVGEGT. CDR3 sequence: CASSLKVGGTTQYF. In DNA, the CDR3 is TGTGCCAGCAGTTTAAAAGTCGGGGGGACGACCCAGTACTTC.

This chain links TRBV7-2 with TRBJ2-3; D possibly corresponds to TRBD2 (5 bases). Germline CDR1 and CDR2: SGHTA and FQGNSA. The V gene lost 4 bases and the J gene lost 1 base, with 15 bases spanning the gap. The CDR3 runs 16 residues. The CDR3 sequence: CASSYGLADGTDTQYF. CDR3 DNA: TGTGCCAGCAGCTATGGGCTAGCTGACGGCACAGATACGCAGTATTTT. The full variable domain, with the rest looked up from reference TRBV7-2 and TRBJ2-3, is GAGVSQSPSNKVTEKGKDVELRCDPISGHTALYWYRQSLGQGLEFLIYFQGNSAPDKSGLPSDRFSAERTGGSVSTLTIQRTQQEDSAVYLCASSYGLADGTDTQYFGPGTRLTVL.

The chain has TRBV7-8 and TRBJ2-5, with D maybe TRBD2 (5 bases). The CDR3 consists of 16 residues. Germline CDR1 SGHVS, CDR2 FQNEAQ. Between the trimmed V and J ends, which lost 3 bases and 3 bases, there was a span of 17 bases. The CDR3 reads CASSFRRANQKETQYF. The CDR3, as DNA: TGTGCCAGCAGCTTTAGGCGGGCGAACCAAAAAGAGACCCAGTACTTC.

The chain combines TRBV29-1 with TRBJ1-2; 7 bases are a match to TRBD1. Per the germline V gene, CDR1 is SQVTM and CDR2 is ANQGSEA. The CDR3 extends over 14 amino acids. With 1 base clipped from V and 2 bases from J, the junction kept 4 bases outside the gene matches. CDR3 loop: CSVEGQGENYGYTF. The CDR3 DNA reads TGCAGCGTTGAAGGACAGGGTGAGAACTATGGCTACACCTTC.

J is TRBJ2-1 and V is TRBV4-3; 10 nucleotides match TRBD2. Germline loops: CDR1 LGHNA, CDR2 YSLEER. The V gene end was trimmed by 0 bases and the J gene end by 7 bases; junction bases not matched to a gene: 6. The CDR3 consists of 16 residues. This CDR3 is CASSQDLAGVWNEQFF. As DNA, the CDR3 is TGCGCCAGCAGCCAAGATCTAGCGGGAGTTTGGAATGAGCAGTTCTTC.

The chain links TRBV29-1 to TRBJ1-2; D may be TRBD1 (5 bases). The V end was cut by 4 bases, the J end by 5 bases, with 17 bases between. Germline V gene lookup returns CDR1 SQVTM and CDR2 ANQGSEA. The CDR3 spans 14 residues. Here the CDR3 reads CSVAGVRKRYGYTF. CDR3 bases: TGCAGCGTTGCGGGGGTCCGGAAGAGATATGGCTACACCTTC. Drawing the rest from reference TRBV29-1 and TRBJ1-2, the complete variable domain is SAVISQKPSRDICQRGTSLTIQCQVDSQVTMMFWYRQQPGQSLTLIATANQGSEATYESGFVIDKFPISRPNLTFSTLTVSNMSPEDSSIYLCSVAGVRKRYGYTFGSGTRLTVV.

This clone was seen only a few times. The chain is built from TRBV6-2 or TRBV6-3 and TRBJ2-1; TRBD1 matches at 7 bases. J was trimmed by 3 bases and V by 6 bases; bases with no gene match: 8. The CDR3 covers 15 residues. CDR1 and CDR2 from the germline V gene are MNHEY and SVGEGT. In nucleotides, the CDR3 is TGTGCCAGCAGCCCCACCGGGACAGTCTACAATGAGCAGTTCTTC. It translates to CASSPTGTVYNEQFF.

This rearrangement joins TRBV28 to TRBJ1-2, with 7 bases fitting TRBD1. Trimming at V came to 6 bases and at J to 7 bases, leaving 8 bases not matched to a gene. The CDR3 contains 13 residues. Looked up from germline, CDR1 is MDHEN and CDR2 is SYDVKM. Written as DNA, the CDR3 is TGTGCCAGCAGCGAGACAGGGTTCGGTGGCTACACCTTC. This gives the protein CASSETGFGGYTF.

The J gene is TRBJ2-7, the V gene TRBV7-2; 7 bases align to TRBD2. V lost 1 base to trimming and J lost 3 bases; unmatched junction nucleotides: 6. CDR1 is SGHTA and CDR2 is FQGNSA in the germline V gene. The CDR3 covers 15 residues. The CDR3 here is CASSLVTGGGYEQYV. DNA of the CDR3: TGTGCCAGCAGCTTAGTAACTGGGGGGGGCTACGAGCAGTACGTC.